These 28 T cell receptor beta chains came from one sample sequenced in a study of OX40 agonist ivuxolimab in advanced cancers. Library preparation was by the immunoSEQ multiplex PCR assay. TCRdb holds this immuneACCESS table with in-frame rearrangements only. Some clones are missing; in checked studies, unresolved V genes explain under half, and the rest has no known cause. Recorded for this sample are tens of thousands of clones; 88% of them occurred a single time. The ten most abundant clones make up more than 15% of the sample. The sequencing here drew on CD4+ or CD8+ T cells sorted from blood, taken in a trial of the OX40 agonist ivuxolimab. These receptors came from an adult with an advanced solid tumor such as melanoma, head and neck, liver or kidney cancer.

The CDR3 is CASSPFPPDRGYEQYF. CDR3 nucleotides: TGTGCCAGCAGCCCTTTCCCTCCGGACAGGGGGTACGAGCAGTACTTC. J is TRBJ2-7 and V is TRBV28; 10 bases align to TRBD1. Germline CDR1 and CDR2: MDHEN and SYDVKM. V was pared by 6 bases and J by 4 bases, with 12 bases of the junction left unmatched. This CDR3 region has 16 residues.

This clone was picked up one time. The V gene is TRBV5-5, the J gene TRBJ1-5; no clear D. Germline CDR1 is SGHKS and CDR2 is YYEKEE (reference sequence). The CDR3 runs 13 residues. The V end lost 4 bases, the J end lost 4 bases, and 9 bases lay between the germline ends. DNA of the CDR3: TGTGCCAGCAGCACGGACCCAAATCAGCCCCAGCATTTT. Its translation: CASSTDPNQPQHF.

The chain employs TRBV9 and TRBJ2-3; tentative D call: TRBD2 (5 bases). This CDR3 is 16 amino acids long. Germline CDR1 and CDR2: SGDLS and YYNGEE. V was cut by 0 bases and J by 0 bases, with 11 bases left in between. CDR3 sequence reads: CASSVVSSGSTDTQYF. The CDR3 nucleotides read TGTGCCAGCAGCGTAGTTTCCTCGGGGAGCACAGATACGCAGTATTTT.

The J gene is TRBJ2-1, the V gene TRBV28; D gene uncertain. CDR3 length equals 13 residues. Germline values: CDR1 MDHEN, CDR2 SYDVKM. V was clipped by 5 bases and J by 8 bases, with 13 bases between them. CDR3 protein: CASSPILWHEQFF. CDR3 nucleotides: TGTGCCAGCAGTCCAATCCTCTGGCATGAGCAGTTCTTC.

The chain has TRBV4-2 and TRBJ2-3, with D possibly being TRBD2 (6 bases). The germline V gene has CDR1 LGHNA and CDR2 YNFKEQ. V lost 4 bases, J lost 1 base, and 21 bases lay in between. This CDR3 region has 18 residues. CDR3 nucleotides: TGTGCCAGCAGCCTCTCCGTCCGGCAGGGAGGACGCACAGATACGCAGTATTTT. Protein sequence: CASSLSVRQGGRTDTQYF.

The rearrangement links TRBV4-3 to TRBJ1-2, with D maybe TRBD1 (5 bases). The germline gives CDR1 LGHNA, CDR2 YSLEER. This CDR3 is built from 15 residues. Between the trimmed V and J ends, which lost 0 bases and 0 bases, there was a span of 8 bases. CDR3 sequence (DNA): TGCGCCAGCAGCCAAGAGGCGGACACTAACTATGGCTACACCTTC. Amino acids: CASSQEADTNYGYTF.

Comment on this clone: Other DNA sequences in this sample translate to the same CDR3. The rearrangement links TRBV7-8 to TRBJ2-3; 11 bases match TRBD2. This CDR3 is 16 amino acids long. J gave up 4 bases and V 3 bases, and 6 bases lay outside the gene matches. Per germline, CDR1 SGHVS and CDR2 FQNEAQ. In DNA form, the CDR3 reads TGTGCCAGCAGCTTTAGCGGGGGGGCAGTCGCAGATACGCAGTATTTT. Encoded protein: CASSFSGGAVADTQYF.

This chain joins TRBV2 and TRBJ2-7; 7 bases agree with TRBD1. CDR1 and CDR2 (germline): SNHLY, FYNNEI. V lost 5 bases to trimming and J lost 2 bases; unmatched junction nucleotides: 6. The CDR3 contains 14 residues. The CDR3 sequence: CASSNDRVTYEQYF. CDR3 in DNA: TGTGCCAGCAGTAACGACAGGGTGACCTACGAGCAGTACTTC.

This rearrangement joins TRBV4-3 to TRBJ1-4; D is unresolved. Germline CDR1 is LGHNA and CDR2 is YSLEER. The CDR3 length is 16 residues. V was cut by 4 bases and J by 6 bases, with 18 bases left in between. CDR3 region: CASSPGPLSVYEKLFF. The CDR3 nucleotides are TGCGCCAGCAGCCCCGGGCCGTTGAGCGTCTATGAAAAACTGTTTTTT.

The rearrangement uses TRBV7-3 and TRBJ2-7; 7 bases line up with TRBD1. The CDR3 covers 13 residues. The V gene's germline CDR1 is SGHTA and CDR2 FQGTGA. V lost 3 bases, J lost 3 bases, and 2 bases stayed unmatched. In DNA form, the CDR3 reads TGTGCCAGCAGCTTCGACAGGGACTACGAGCAGTACTTC. Amino acid sequence: CASSFDRDYEQYF. Using reference TRBV7-3 and TRBJ2-7 for the parts outside the CDR3, the full variable domain is GAGVSQTPSNKVTEKGKYVELRCDPISGHTALYWYRQSLGQGPEFLIYFQGTGAADDSGLPNDRFFAVRPEGSVSTLKIQRTERGDSAVYLCASSFDRDYEQYFGPGTRLTVT.

This chain joins TRBV5-1 and TRBJ2-2, with 7 bases identical to TRBD1. With 1 base clipped from V and 5 bases from J, the junction kept 5 bases outside the gene matches. This CDR3 has 15 residues. The germline gives CDR1 SGHRS, CDR2 YFSETQ. CDR3 sequence: CASSLPRGKTGELFF. The CDR3 region has the DNA TGCGCCAGCAGCTTGCCCAGGGGGAAGACCGGGGAGCTGTTTTTT.

This clone was recorded only once. The chain combines TRBV7-6 with TRBJ2-3; D remains ambiguous. Trimming took 1 base from V and 0 from J, leaving 8 bases between them. The CDR3 is 15 residues long. The germline V gene has CDR1 SGHVS and CDR2 FNYEAQ. In DNA, the CDR3 is TGTGCCAGCAGCTTAGGCGTATCGAGCACAGATACGCAGTATTTT. Protein product: CASSLGVSSTDTQYF.

The chain has TRBV7-3 and TRBJ2-7, with D perhaps matching TRBD1 (5 bases). The germline V gene encodes CDR1 SGHTA and CDR2 FQGTGA. The germline V and J ends were trimmed by 5 bases and 4 bases, with 12 bases remaining between them. The CDR3 is 13 residues long. CDR3 protein: CASSPQGGYEQYF. DNA of the CDR3: TGTGCCAGCAGCCCGCAGGGTGGGTACGAGCAGTACTTC. The full variable domain, completed using reference TRBV7-3 and TRBJ2-7, is GAGVSQTPSNKVTEKGKYVELRCDPISGHTALYWYRQSLGQGPEFLIYFQGTGAADDSGLPNDRFFAVRPEGSVSTLKIQRTERGDSAVYLCASSPQGGYEQYFGPGTRLTVT.

The chain employs TRBV29-1 and TRBJ2-5; possibly TRBD1 or TRBD2 for D (5 bases each). The germline V gene encodes CDR1 SQVTM and CDR2 ANQGSEA. This CDR3 comprises 12 residues. The V and J ends lost 4 bases and 4 bases respectively, with 10 bases between them. The CDR3 loop is CSVVGVRETQYF. Here the CDR3 DNA reads TGCAGCGTTGTGGGGGTTAGAGAGACCCAGTACTTC.

This rearrangement joins TRBV7-2 to TRBJ2-1; D is ambiguous. The V gene's germline CDR1 is SGHTA and CDR2 FQGNSA. V lost 5 bases and J 4 bases, leaving 9 bases between the germline ends. The CDR3 totals 13 residues. CDR3 protein: CASSPSSYNEQFF. The CDR3 DNA is TGTGCCAGCAGCCCGTCGAGTTACAATGAGCAGTTCTTC.

This chain connects TRBV4-3 to TRBJ2-1; no definite D call. The ends were cut back, 0 bases at V and 2 bases at J, with 11 bases in the middle. Germline V gene data show CDR1 as LGHNA and CDR2 as YSLEER. The length of the CDR3 is 16 residues. The DNA for the CDR3 is TGCGCCAGCAGCCAAGACCCCGGTCTAGCCTACAATGAGCAGTTCTTC. This sequence encodes CASSQDPGLAYNEQFF.

The V and J genes are TRBV28 and TRBJ1-2; 8 bases are a match to TRBD1. V shed 5 bases, J shed 6 bases, and the junction held 17 bases outside the gene matches. The CDR3 is 17 amino acids. The germline gives CDR1 MDHEN, CDR2 SYDVKM. The CDR3 sequence: CASSIPSGRGRKDGYTF. CDR3 DNA: TGTGCCAGCAGTATCCCCTCGGGCAGGGGGCGAAAAGATGGCTACACCTTC.

V gene TRBV27 combines with J gene TRBJ2-2; no definite D call. This CDR3 contains 11 residues. The V end was cut by 4 bases, the J end by 7 bases, with 4 bases between. Germline lookup yields CDR1 MNHEY and CDR2 SMNVEV (reference sequence). The CDR3 reads CASSWFGELFF. The DNA for the CDR3 is TGTGCCAGCAGTTGGTTCGGGGAGCTGTTTTTT.

The chain has TRBV28 and TRBJ1-1; D uncertain. The CDR3 contains 19 residues. Germline assignment: CDR1 MDHEN and CDR2 SYDVKM. V shed 2 bases and J shed 8 bases, with 30 bases lying between them. The CDR3 here is CASSLGYSYDKDGFREAFF. In DNA, the CDR3 is TGTGCCAGCAGTTTAGGGTATTCGTACGATAAAGACGGGTTTAGAGAAGCTTTCTTT.

V and J are TRBV9 and TRBJ2-1, with D possibly matching TRBD2 (5 bases). Germline V gives CDR1 SGDLS, CDR2 YYNGEE. CDR3 length equals 16 residues. The V and J ends lost 4 bases and 8 bases respectively, with 22 bases between them. This chain's CDR3 is CASSYQLTGNQDEQFF. For the CDR3, the DNA is TGTGCCAGCAGCTATCAGCTTACCGGGAATCAGGATGAGCAGTTCTTC.

The J gene is TRBJ2-1, the V gene TRBV30; D perhaps matches TRBD1 (5 bases). The germline V and J ends were trimmed by 3 bases and 15 bases, with 15 bases remaining between them. CDR3 length equals 11 residues. Germline loops: CDR1 GTSNPN, CDR2 SVGIG (reference sequence). The CDR3 region is CAWSPSNRLFF. DNA for the CDR3: TGTGCCTGGAGCCCCTCCAACAGGCTGTTCTTC.

J is TRBJ2-3 and V is TRBV9; TRBD2 matches 10 bases. With 3 bases clipped from V and 2 bases from J, the junction kept 12 bases outside the gene matches. Germline values: CDR1 SGDLS, CDR2 YYNGEE. There are 18 residues in the CDR3. CDR3 sequence (DNA): TGTGCCAGCAGCGGAGGGAGGATAGCGGGGGGAATCACAGATACGCAGTATTTT. Its translation: CASSGGRIAGGITDTQYF.

The chain combines TRBV29-1 with TRBJ2-7; D is perhaps TRBD2 (5 bases). V was trimmed by 6 bases and J by 0 bases, leaving 15 bases between them. The CDR3 covers 14 residues. CDR1 is SQVTM and CDR2 is ANQGSEA in the germline V gene. As DNA, the CDR3 is TGCAGCGTCACGACCGGGGTTAGCTCCTACGAGCAGTACTTC. As protein: CSVTTGVSSYEQYF.

The rearrangement links TRBV9 to TRBJ2-3, with 13 nucleotides matching TRBD2. Trimming removed 4 bases from V and 9 bases from J; junction bases left unmatched: 11. The germline V gene encodes CDR1 SGDLS and CDR2 YYNGEE. This CDR3 comprises 16 residues. The CDR3 reads CASSQPRLAGGNTQYF. In DNA, the CDR3 is TGTGCCAGCAGCCAGCCACGACTAGCGGGGGGCAACACGCAGTATTTT.

The chain recombines TRBV11-3 with TRBJ2-1; D remains unclear. The V gene lost 0 bases and the J gene lost 4 bases, with 4 bases spanning the gap. The V gene's germline CDR1 is SGHNT and CDR2 YENEEA. The CDR3 is 13 amino acids. As DNA, the CDR3 is TGTGCCAGCAGCTTAGACGGTTACAATGAGCAGTTCTTC. Residues: CASSLDGYNEQFF.

The DNA for the CDR3 is TGTGCCAGCAGCATTGGGACAGGGGGCGGGTATGGCTACACCTTC. Amino acid sequence: CASSIGTGGGYGYTF. The rearrangement joins TRBV6-5 to TRBJ1-2, with 12 bases aligning to TRBD1. The V gene's germline CDR1 is MNHEY and CDR2 SVGAGI. V was pared by 6 bases and J by 5 bases, with 7 bases of the junction left unmatched. The CDR3 is 15 residues long.

The sample holds a few counts of this clone. The chain uses TRBV4-1 and TRBJ1-5; D gene unclear. The CDR3 spans 15 residues. Germline V lookup: CDR1 MGHRA, CDR2 YSYEKL. The V end lost 1 base, the J end lost 0 bases, and 7 bases lay between the germline ends. The CDR3 DNA sequence: TGCGCCAGCAGCCAAGTGGACGATAGCAATCAGCCCCAGCATTTT. This gives the protein CASSQVDDSNQPQHF.

The rearrangement links TRBV5-6 to TRBJ2-2; tentatively, D is TRBD2 (6 bases). The V gene's germline CDR1 is SGHDT and CDR2 YYEEEE. The CDR3 covers 13 residues. Trimming took 7 bases from V and 6 from J, leaving 13 bases between them. CDR3 protein: CASVWRDPGELFF. The CDR3 DNA reads TGTGCCAGCGTGTGGAGGGACCCCGGGGAGCTGTTTTTT.